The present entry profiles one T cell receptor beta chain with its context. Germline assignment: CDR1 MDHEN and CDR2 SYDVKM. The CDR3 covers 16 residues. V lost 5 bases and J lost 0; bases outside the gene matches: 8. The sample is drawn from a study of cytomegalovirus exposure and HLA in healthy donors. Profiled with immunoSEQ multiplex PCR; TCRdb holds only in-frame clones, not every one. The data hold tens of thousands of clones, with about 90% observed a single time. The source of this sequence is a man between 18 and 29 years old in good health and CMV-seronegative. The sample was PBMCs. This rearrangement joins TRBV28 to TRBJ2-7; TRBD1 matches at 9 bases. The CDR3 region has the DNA TGTGCCAGCAGTCCCTCTGGACAGGGGAGCTCCTACGAGCAGTACTTC. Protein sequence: CASSPSGQGSSYEQYF.